A selection of T cell receptor beta chains follows, all from one sample in a study of blood T cell repertoires in COVID-19. Method: immunoSEQ multiplex PCR; TCRdb's copy keeps in-frame clones and lacks some. The repertoire consists of around 95,000 clones, with just under 80% occurring once and the leading ten covering approximately 31%. The specimen was peripheral blood. The receptors were gathered from a man in his 70s with active or convalescent COVID-19. Each CDR3 is given with its conserved first and last residue. Size is stated for part of the rows, as once, few or many counts, or as a class when the clone is expanded.

V: TRBV30
J: TRBJ1-5
size: .
CDR3: CAWGARDRGTQPQHF

V: TRBV19
J: TRBJ2-1
size: once
CDR3: CASSIDGSSYNEQFF

V: TRBV6-5
J: TRBJ1-4
size: .
CDR3: CASRKVTVTNEKLFF

V: TRBV6-2/TRBV6-3
J: TRBJ1-5
size: .
CDR3: CASSRDTMGQPQHF

V: TRBV5-1
J: TRBJ1-2
size: .
CDR3: CASSLSGNGYTF

V: TRBV19
J: TRBJ2-1
size: .
CDR3: CASSYGGSYNEQFF

V: TRBV9
J: TRBJ2-6
size: once
CDR3: CASSVALFSGANVLTF

V: TRBV28
J: TRBJ2-3
size: .
CDR3: CASAGGGSDTQYF

V: TRBV6-5
J: TRBJ2-1
size: .
CDR3: CALAGAHNEQFF

V: TRBV18
J: TRBJ1-2
size: .
CDR3: CASSPQTEYGYTF

V: TRBV7-2
J: TRBJ2-1
size: .
CDR3: CASSPPLAGGYNEQFF

V: TRBV6-2/TRBV6-3
J: TRBJ1-2
size: .
CDR3: CASSATGYGYTF

V: TRBV19
J: TRBJ2-2
size: .
CDR3: CASSLIRTGGTGELFF

V: TRBV6-2/TRBV6-3
J: TRBJ1-6
size: few
CDR3: CASSPTGSFNSPLHF

V: TRBV3-1/TRBV3-2
J: TRBJ1-1
size: few
CDR3: CASSSPGEAFF

V: TRBV18
J: TRBJ1-5
size: .
CDR3: CASSPRGTMTNQPQHF

V: TRBV13
J: TRBJ1-1
size: .
CDR3: CASSTRRGNTEAFF

V: TRBV5-1
J: TRBJ2-2
size: .
CDR3: CASSLIPSGANTGELFF

V: TRBV30
J: TRBJ1-5
size: .
CDR3: CAWSTRENQPQHF

V: TRBV19
J: TRBJ2-5
size: .
CDR3: CASSPNPTETQYF

V: TRBV6-1
J: TRBJ1-6
size: .
CDR3: CASSESDPGMTYNSPLHF

V: TRBV2
J: TRBJ2-5
size: .
CDR3: CASRAAGAGETQYF

V: TRBV6-6
J: TRBJ2-7
size: few
CDR3: CASNHDSSYEQYF

V: TRBV5-4
J: TRBJ2-7
size: .
CDR3: CASSPGDLKRGGEQYF

V: TRBV5-4
J: TRBJ2-2
size: many
CDR3: CASSLVAGVTGELFF

V: TRBV19
J: TRBJ2-7
size: .
CDR3: CASSIGLRDEQYF

V: TRBV24-1
J: TRBJ2-1
size: .
CDR3: CATSDNAGRYNEQFF

V: TRBV6-6
J: TRBJ1-4
size: .
CDR3: CASSLDRGGEKLFF

V: TRBV6-5
J: TRBJ1-5
size: .
CDR3: CASSLGQGPQHF

V: TRBV27
J: TRBJ2-3
size: once
CDR3: CASSFAGDTQYF

V: TRBV20-1
J: TRBJ2-7
size: .
CDR3: CSARGPAEQYF

V: TRBV6-5
J: TRBJ2-7
size: .
CDR3: CASRGAGLYEQYF

V: TRBV5-1
J: TRBJ1-4
size: once
CDR3: CASSPGATNEKLFF

V: TRBV29-1
J: TRBJ2-3
size: .
CDR3: CSVLSGTSGSGGTDTQYF

V: TRBV7-9
J: TRBJ2-5
size: .
CDR3: CASSSIDLLAGEETQYF

V: TRBV6-5
J: TRBJ2-3
size: few
CDR3: CASSLAGEQTDTQYF

V: TRBV7-8
J: TRBJ2-7
size: .
CDR3: CASSLGPVAVVGTYEQYF

V: TRBV5-1
J: TRBJ2-5
size: .
CDR3: CASSQRTGGAETQYF

V: TRBV2
J: TRBJ2-5
size: once
CDR3: CASSLIDRGRLGETQYF

V: TRBV5-4
J: TRBJ1-4
size: once
CDR3: CASSTANNEKLFF

V: TRBV29-1
J: TRBJ1-1
size: .
CDR3: CSVTGTANTEAFF

V: TRBV18
J: TRBJ2-3
size: .
CDR3: CASSPGGGRLSTDTQYF

V: TRBV5-4
J: TRBJ2-1
size: .
CDR3: CASSLAGGGNNEQFF

V: TRBV11-3
J: TRBJ2-1
size: .
CDR3: CASSLGPSYEQFF

V: TRBV20-1
J: TRBJ1-1
size: few
CDR3: CSASDGTGGGTEAFF

V: TRBV3-1/TRBV3-2
J: TRBJ1-5
size: few
CDR3: CASSPGGGSGQPQHF

V: TRBV28
J: TRBJ1-1
size: .
CDR3: CASSLGRVAFF

V: TRBV4-2
J: TRBJ2-2
size: .
CDR3: CASSPPFGELFF

V: TRBV7-6
J: TRBJ1-1
size: .
CDR3: CASSIGTDTEAFF

V: TRBV3-1/TRBV3-2
J: TRBJ2-3
size: once
CDR3: CASSHGSGLTQYF